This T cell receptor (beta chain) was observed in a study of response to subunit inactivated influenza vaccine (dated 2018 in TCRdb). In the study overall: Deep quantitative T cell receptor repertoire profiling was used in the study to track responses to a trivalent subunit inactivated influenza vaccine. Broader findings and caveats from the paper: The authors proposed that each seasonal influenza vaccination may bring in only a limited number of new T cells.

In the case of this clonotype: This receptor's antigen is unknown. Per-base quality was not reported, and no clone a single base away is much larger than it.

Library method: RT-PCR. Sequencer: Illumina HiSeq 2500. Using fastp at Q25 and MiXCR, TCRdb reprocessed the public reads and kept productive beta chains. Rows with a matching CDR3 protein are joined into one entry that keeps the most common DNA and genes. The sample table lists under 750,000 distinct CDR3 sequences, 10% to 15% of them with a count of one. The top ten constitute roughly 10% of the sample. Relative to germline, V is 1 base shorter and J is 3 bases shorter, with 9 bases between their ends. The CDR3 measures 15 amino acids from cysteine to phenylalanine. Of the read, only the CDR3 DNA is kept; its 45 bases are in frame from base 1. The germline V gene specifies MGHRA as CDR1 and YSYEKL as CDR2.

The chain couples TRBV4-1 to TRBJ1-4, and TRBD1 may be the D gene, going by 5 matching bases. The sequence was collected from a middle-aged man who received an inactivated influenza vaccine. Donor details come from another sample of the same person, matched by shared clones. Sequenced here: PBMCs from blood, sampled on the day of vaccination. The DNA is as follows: TGCGCCAGCAGCCAAGTGTTGGGGGCTAATGAAAAACTGTTTTTT. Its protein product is CASSQVLGANEKLFF.